Following are 9 T cell receptor beta chains from one sample sequenced in a study of cytomegalovirus exposure and HLA in healthy donors. Amplification used 60 Vbeta primers and 13 Jbeta primers. TCRdb's copy holds only in-frame clones and misses some; the assay was immunoSEQ multiplex PCR. The top ten hold 1% of the sample, which has about 160,000 clones, around four fifths seen once. The sequenced material came from PBMCs. These receptors were obtained from a woman aged 45-60 years in good health and CMV-seropositive.

The rearrangement joins TRBV29-1 to TRBJ2-1; weak D call: TRBD2 (6 bases). Trimming pared 7 bases from V and 4 bases from J, leaving 17 bases between. The CDR3 spans 14 residues. The germline V gene encodes CDR1 SQVTM and CDR2 ANQGSEA. CDR3: CSGRGLTLYNEQFF. CDR3 DNA sequence: TGCAGCGGACGGGGACTCACTTTATACAATGAGCAGTTCTTC.

As DNA, the CDR3 is TGTGCCAGCAGCTATACCGGGACAGGTCTTGAAAAACTGTTTTTT. The encoded protein is CASSYTGTGLEKLFF. This chain uses TRBV9 with TRBJ1-4; TRBD1 matches 8 bases. The J segment lost 7 bases and the V segment lost 4 bases, leaving 9 bases of the junction unmatched. The germline gives CDR1 SGDLS, CDR2 YYNGEE. This CDR3 is 15 amino acids long.

The gene calls are TRBV4-3 and TRBJ2-5; 14 bases map to TRBD2. The germline V gene has CDR1 LGHNA and CDR2 YSLEER. The trim removed 3 bases at V and 5 bases at J, leaving 2 bases unmatched. The CDR3 length is 15 residues. In DNA form, the CDR3 reads TGCGCCAGCAGCCAGGGACTAGCGGGGGCTGAGACCCAGTACTTC. This translates into CASSQGLAGAETQYF.

The chain recombines TRBV7-9 with TRBJ2-2, with TRBD2 matching over 8 bases. Germline CDR1 and CDR2: SEHNR and FQNEAQ (reference sequence). With 3 bases clipped from V and 0 bases from J, the junction kept 0 bases outside the gene matches. This CDR3 has 15 residues. The CDR3 is CASSFSGANTGELFF. The CDR3 bases are TGTGCCAGCAGCTTTAGCGGGGCGAACACCGGGGAGCTGTTTTTT.

Concerning this clone itself: The missing conserved phenylalanine or tryptophan at the end of this CDR3 makes a read error likely. The rearrangement uses TRBV15 and TRBJ2-7; maybe TRBD2 (6 bases). Trimming cost V 1 base and J 5 bases, with 12 bases left between them. This CDR3 has 14 residues. Germline CDR1 is LNHNV and CDR2 is YYDKDF (reference sequence). This chain's CDR3 is CATSRAGASHEQYL. CDR3 sequence (DNA): TGTGCCACCAGCAGAGCGGGAGCGAGCCACGAGCAGTACCTC.

The rearrangement joins TRBV28 to TRBJ2-7; D possibly corresponds to TRBD1 (6 bases). The germline CDR1 and CDR2 sequences are MDHEN and SYDVKM. The CDR3 is 13 residues long. V lost 10 bases, J lost 2 bases, and 15 bases lay in between. The chain's CDR3 is CATIDRRTYEQYF. Written as DNA, the CDR3 is TGTGCCACTATCGACAGGCGGACCTACGAGCAGTACTTC.

V and J are TRBV28 and TRBJ2-7; 12 bases align to TRBD1. Trimming at V came to 6 bases and at J to 5 bases, leaving 5 bases not matched to a gene. The CDR3 is 14 residues long. CDR1 is MDHEN and CDR2 is SYDVKM in the germline V gene. Here the CDR3 DNA reads TGTGCCAGCAGACCCGGGACAGGGGGCCACGAGCAGTACTTC. This sequence encodes CASRPGTGGHEQYF.

J is TRBJ2-1 and V is TRBV18, with 12 positions matching TRBD2. J was trimmed by 4 bases and V by 3 bases; bases with no gene match: 16. This CDR3 contains 20 residues. The germline CDR1 and CDR2 sequences are KGHSH and LQKENI. CDR3 loop: CASSPLDGLAGPSRYNEQFF. The CDR3 coding sequence is TGTGCCAGCTCACCTCTGGATGGACTAGCGGGGCCTTCCCGTTACAATGAGCAGTTCTTC.

This clone appeared a single time. The chain has TRBV7-2 and TRBJ1-1; 7 nucleotides agree with TRBD1. The trim removed 4 bases at V and 0 bases at J, leaving 5 bases unmatched. Looked up from germline, CDR1 is SGHTA and CDR2 is FQGNSA. There are 15 residues in the CDR3. The CDR3 loop is CASSWDSQMNTEAFF. DNA of the CDR3: TGTGCCAGCAGCTGGGACAGCCAGATGAACACTGAAGCTTTCTTT. Based on the CDR3 plus reference TRBV7-2 and TRBJ1-1, the full variable domain is GAGVSQSPSNKVTEKGKDVELRCDPISGHTALYWYRQSLGQGLEFLIYFQGNSAPDKSGLPSDRFSAERTGGSVSTLTIQRTQQEDSAVYLCASSWDSQMNTEAFFGQGTRLTVV.